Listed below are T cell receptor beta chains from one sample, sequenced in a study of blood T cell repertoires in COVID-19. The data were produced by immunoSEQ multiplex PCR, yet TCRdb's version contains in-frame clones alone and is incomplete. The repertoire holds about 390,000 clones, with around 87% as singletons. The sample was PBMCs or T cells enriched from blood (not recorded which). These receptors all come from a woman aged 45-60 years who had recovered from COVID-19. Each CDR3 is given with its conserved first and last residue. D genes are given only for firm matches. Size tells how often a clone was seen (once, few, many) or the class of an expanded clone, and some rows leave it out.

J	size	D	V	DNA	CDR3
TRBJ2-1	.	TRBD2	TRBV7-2	TGTGCCAGCAGCCCGCGATCACTAGCGGACTCCTACAATGAGCAGTTCTTC	CASSPRSLADSYNEQFF
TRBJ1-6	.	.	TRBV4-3	TGCGCCAGCAGCCAAGGGACAAGGGATTCACCCCTCCACTTT	CASSQGTRDSPLHF
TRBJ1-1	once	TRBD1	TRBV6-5	TGTGCCAGCATTCGACAGGGGAACACTGAAGCTTTCTTT	CASIRQGNTEAFF
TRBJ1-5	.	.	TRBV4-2	TGTGCCAGCAGCCAAGATTCGGGTTATCAGCCCCAGCATTTT	CASSQDSGYQPQHF
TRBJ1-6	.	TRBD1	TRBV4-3	TGCGCCAGCAGCCCAATGCAGGGGGCTACGGGATCACCCCTCCACTTT	CASSPMQGATGSPLHF
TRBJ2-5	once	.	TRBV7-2	TGTGCCAGCAGCGAATCTAGGTCGGAGACCCAGTACTTC	CASSESRSETQYF
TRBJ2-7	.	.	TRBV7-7	TGTGCTAGCAACCAAGGGGTCGCTTTCCCTCACGAGCAGTACTTC	CASNQGVAFPHEQYF
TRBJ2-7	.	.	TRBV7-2	TGTGCCAGCAGCCTGGGCCCACATCATCTTACGCTCTCCTCCTACGAGCAGTACTTC	CASSLGPHHLTLSSYEQYF
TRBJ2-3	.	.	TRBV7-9	TGTGCCAGCAGCCCGGGGGAGGCGGCTAGCACAGATACGCAGTATTTT	CASSPGEAASTDTQYF
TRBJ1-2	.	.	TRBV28	TGTGCCAGCAGTTTAGGTCAGAACTATGGCTACACCTTC	CASSLGQNYGYTF
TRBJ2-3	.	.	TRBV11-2	TGTGCCAGCAGCCAGGATCGGGGGGATACGCAGTATTTT	CASSQDRGDTQYF
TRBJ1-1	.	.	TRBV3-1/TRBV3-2	TGTGCCAGCAGCCAAGATCAAGGTACAGCTGAAGCTTTCTTT	CASSQDQGTAEAFF
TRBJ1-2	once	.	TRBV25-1	TGTGCCAGCAGTGTGGACAGTTATGGCTACACCTTC	CASSVDSYGYTF
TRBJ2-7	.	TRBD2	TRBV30	TGTGCCTGGGCGCCTATTTTAAGCGGGGGGGCCAGGGACGCCTACGAGCAGTACTTC	CAWAPILSGGARDAYEQYF
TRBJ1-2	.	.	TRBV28	TGTGCCAGCAGTCAAAGGGGGTATGGCTACACCTTC	CASSQRGYGYTF
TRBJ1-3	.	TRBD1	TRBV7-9	TGTGCAACCCAGGGGGACGGAAACACCATATATTTT	CATQGDGNTIYF
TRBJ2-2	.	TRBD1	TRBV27	TGTGCCAGCAGGCACCGGACAGGCTTAAACACCGGGGAGCTGTTTTTT	CASRHRTGLNTGELFF
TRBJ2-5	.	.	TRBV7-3	TGTGCCAGCAGCACGGAGGGGCGCGTCGGGACCCAGTACTTC	CASSTEGRVGTQYF
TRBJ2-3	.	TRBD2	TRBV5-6	TGTGCCAGCAGCTGGGGGCTAGCGGGCGGGGCAGATACGCAGTATTTT	CASSWGLAGGADTQYF
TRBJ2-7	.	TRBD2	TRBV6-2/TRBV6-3	TGTGCCAGCAGTGTCGGCAGCGGGGTGTACGAGCAGTACTTC	CASSVGSGVYEQYF
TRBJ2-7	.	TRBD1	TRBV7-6	TGTGCCAGCAGCTTAGCCGGGACAGGGTCTTACGAGCAGTACTTC	CASSLAGTGSYEQYF
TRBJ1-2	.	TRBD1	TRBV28	TGTGCCAGCAGCACCCCGGGACAGGGGAACTATGGCTACACCTTC	CASSTPGQGNYGYTF
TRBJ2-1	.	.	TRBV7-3	TGTGCCAGCAGCTTAGGCGGCCTATCGCCCCACAATGAGCAGTTCTTC	CASSLGGLSPHNEQFF
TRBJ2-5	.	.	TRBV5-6	TGTGCCAGCAGCTTGCTAGCGAGTGGCATCCAAGAGACCCAGTACTTC	CASSLLASGIQETQYF
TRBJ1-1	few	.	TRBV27	TGTGCCAGCAGTTTGGGGGGAATGAACACTGAAGCTTTCTTT	CASSLGGMNTEAFF
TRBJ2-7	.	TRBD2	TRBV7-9	TGTGCCAGCACCCCGTCAGGGACTACCTACGAGCAGTACTTC	CASTPSGTTYEQYF
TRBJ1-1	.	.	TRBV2	TGTGCCAGCAGAGCAGAAGGGACACCGAACACTGAAGCTTTCTTT	CASRAEGTPNTEAFF
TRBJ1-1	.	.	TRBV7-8	TGTGCCAGCAGCATCCCGACAGGAATGAACACTGAAGCTTTCTTT	CASSIPTGMNTEAFF
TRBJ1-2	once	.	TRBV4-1	TGCGCCAGCAGCCCATCTGTCAGTTCCTACTATGGCTACACCTTC	CASSPSVSSYYGYTF
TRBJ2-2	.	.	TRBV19	TGTGCCAGTAGTATGCAGGACACCGGGGAGCTGTTTTTT	CASSMQDTGELFF
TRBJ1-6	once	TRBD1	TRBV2	TGTGCCAGCAATGAGGGACAGGGGGTACGGTCACCCCTCCACTTT	CASNEGQGVRSPLHF
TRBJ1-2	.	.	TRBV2	TGTGCCAGCAGTGAATTGAGGATTTCCTATGGCTACACCTTC	CASSELRISYGYTF
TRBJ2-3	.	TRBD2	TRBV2	TGTGCCAGCAGGGGGATAGCGGGGGGATCGGATACGCAGTATTTT	CASRGIAGGSDTQYF
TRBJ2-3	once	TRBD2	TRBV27	TGTGCCAGCAGTTTATCGGCCCGGGGAGGGCCCACAGATACGCAGTATTTT	CASSLSARGGPTDTQYF
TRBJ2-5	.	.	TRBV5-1	TGCGCCAGCAGCTTGGGTGAGGGCGTTGCGGAGACCCAGTACTTC	CASSLGEGVAETQYF
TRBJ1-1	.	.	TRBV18	TGTGCCAGCTCAGAGAAGAACACTGAAGCTTTCTTT	CASSEKNTEAFF
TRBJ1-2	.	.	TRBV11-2	TGTGCCAGCAGCGATCCTAATCACAGGGCTAACTATGGCTACACCTTC	CASSDPNHRANYGYTF
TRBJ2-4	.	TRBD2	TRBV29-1	TGCAGCGTTGTAGCGGGGGGAGCCAAAAACATTCAGTACTTC	CSVVAGGAKNIQYF
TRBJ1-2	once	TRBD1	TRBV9	TGTGCCAGCAGCGTAGGGGGACAGGGGTGGTTGGGATACTATGGCTACACCTTC	CASSVGGQGWLGYYGYTF
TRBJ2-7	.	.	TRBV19	TGTGCCAGTAGTATTGGTGGGAGAGCGGGTGAGCAGTACTTC	CASSIGGRAGEQYF
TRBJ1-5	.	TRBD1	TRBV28	TGTGCCAGCATATTAGACAGGGTGCGAAATCAGCCCCAGCATTTT	CASILDRVRNQPQHF